The present entry profiles one T cell receptor beta chain with its context. The record originates from a study of blood T cell repertoires in COVID-19. Whole-study context: COVID-19 samples, acute and convalescent, were from the United States, Italy and Spain. T cells, B-cell-depleted T cells, or PBMCs supplied cDNA or gDNA.

The CDR3 loop spans 14 amino acids. Deletions cut 4 bases from V and 9 bases from J, with 18 bases between. The germline CDR1 and CDR2 sequences are SGHDN and FVKESK. Authors' methods: Cell counts per sample came from amplifying reference gene primers. Method: immunoSEQ multiplex PCR; TCRdb's copy keeps in-frame clones and lacks some. The DNA was the basis for D and trimming; V, J and clone size are from that table. Of roughly 70,000 clones in the sample, about four fifths were seen once. Sequenced: peripheral blood. This sequence originates from a man between 65 and 80 years old with acute or convalescent COVID-19. This chain joins TRBV14 and TRBJ1-2, with D maybe TRBD1 (5 bases). The CDR3 sequence: CASSPGRGSGRYTF. The DNA for the CDR3 is TGTGCCAGCAGCCCGGGGAGGGGCTCGGGTCGCTACACCTTC. Complete variable domain (other parts from reference TRBV14 and TRBJ1-2): EAGVTQFPSHSVIEKGQTVTLRCDPISGHDNLYWYRRVMGKEIKFLLHFVKESKQDESGMPNNRFLAERTGGTYSTLKVQPAELEDSGVYFCASSPGRGSGRYTFGSGTRLTVV.